This TCR beta chain comes out of a study of blood T cell repertoires in COVID-19. Study-wide context: The samples span acute and convalescent COVID-19 from the United States, Italy and Spain.

There are 16 residues in the CDR3. The germline gives CDR1 LGHNA, CDR2 YNFKEQ. The V gene end was trimmed by 4 bases and the J gene end by 1 base; junction bases not matched to a gene: 6. Method: immunoSEQ multiplex PCR; TCRdb's copy keeps in-frame clones and lacks some. The sample contains about 250,000 clones, approximately 80% of which appear only once. This TCR came from a woman in her seventies with acute or convalescent COVID-19. What was sequenced was peripheral blood. V and J are TRBV4-2 and TRBJ2-5, with 10 bases identical to TRBD2. CDR3 region: CASSLGERGGQETQYF. The CDR3 nucleotides are TGTGCCAGCAGCCTAGGAGAGCGGGGGGGCCAAGAGACCCAGTACTTC.